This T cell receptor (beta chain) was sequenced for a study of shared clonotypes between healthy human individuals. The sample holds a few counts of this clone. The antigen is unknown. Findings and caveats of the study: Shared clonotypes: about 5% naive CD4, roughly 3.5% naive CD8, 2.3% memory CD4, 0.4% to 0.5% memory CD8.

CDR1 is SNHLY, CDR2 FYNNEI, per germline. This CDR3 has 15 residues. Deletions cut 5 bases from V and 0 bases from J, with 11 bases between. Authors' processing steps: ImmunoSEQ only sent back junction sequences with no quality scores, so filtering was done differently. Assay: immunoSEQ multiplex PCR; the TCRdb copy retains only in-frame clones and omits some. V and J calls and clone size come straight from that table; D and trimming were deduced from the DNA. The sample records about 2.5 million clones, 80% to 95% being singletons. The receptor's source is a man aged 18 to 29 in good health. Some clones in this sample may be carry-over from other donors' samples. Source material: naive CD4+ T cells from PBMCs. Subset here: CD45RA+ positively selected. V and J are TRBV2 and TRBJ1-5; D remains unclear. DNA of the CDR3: TGTGCCAGCAGTCTACGTGGGTCTAGCAATCAGCCCCAGCATTTT. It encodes CASSLRGSSNQPQHF.